This T cell receptor beta chain appears in the sequencing data of a study of blood T cell repertoires in COVID-19. Study-wide background: Material from acute and convalescent COVID-19 was sourced from the United States, Italy and Spain. Sources were T cells, B-cell-depleted T cells, or PBMCs; the material itself was cDNA or gDNA.

Original analysis: How many nucleated cells were present was estimated from reference gene primer amplification. Profiled with immunoSEQ multiplex PCR; TCRdb holds only in-frame clones, not every one. V and J calls and clone size are as listed in that table; D and trimming were resolved from the DNA. The data show some 240,000 clones, 87% seen once. This CDR3 region has 15 residues. The germline CDR1 and CDR2 sequences are SGHAT and FQNNGV. J gave up 5 bases and V 3 bases, and 5 bases lay outside the gene matches. The sequencing sample was made of peripheral blood. This sequence joins TRBV11-2 and TRBJ2-3, with TRBD1 matching over 10 bases. This receptor was taken from a man aged 55 to 69 who had recovered from COVID-19. This CDR3 is CASSFLGQGLDTQYF. DNA for the CDR3: TGTGCCAGCAGCTTTTTGGGACAGGGGTTAGATACGCAGTATTTT.